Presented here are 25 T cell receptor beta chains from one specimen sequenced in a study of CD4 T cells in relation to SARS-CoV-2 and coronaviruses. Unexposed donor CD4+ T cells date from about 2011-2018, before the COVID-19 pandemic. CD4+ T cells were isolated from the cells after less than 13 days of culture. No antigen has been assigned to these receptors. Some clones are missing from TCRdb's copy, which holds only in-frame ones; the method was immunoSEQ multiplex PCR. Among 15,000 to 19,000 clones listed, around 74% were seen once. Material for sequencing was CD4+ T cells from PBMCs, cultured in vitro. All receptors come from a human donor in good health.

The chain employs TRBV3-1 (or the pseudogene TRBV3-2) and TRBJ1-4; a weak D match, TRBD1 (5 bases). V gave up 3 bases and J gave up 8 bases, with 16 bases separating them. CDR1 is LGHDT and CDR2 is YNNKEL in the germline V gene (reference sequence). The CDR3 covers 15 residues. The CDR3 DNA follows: TGTGCCAGCAGCCAGGAGAGGGAGGGGCGGGAAAAACTGTTTTTT. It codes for CASSQEREGREKLFF.

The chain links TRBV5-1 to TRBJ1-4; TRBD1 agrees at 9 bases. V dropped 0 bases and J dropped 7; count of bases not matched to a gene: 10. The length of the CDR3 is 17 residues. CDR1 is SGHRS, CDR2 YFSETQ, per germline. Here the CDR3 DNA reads TGCGCCAGCAGCTTGGGAGGAACAGGGGGCCCGAGTGAAAAACTGTTTTTT. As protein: CASSLGGTGGPSEKLFF.

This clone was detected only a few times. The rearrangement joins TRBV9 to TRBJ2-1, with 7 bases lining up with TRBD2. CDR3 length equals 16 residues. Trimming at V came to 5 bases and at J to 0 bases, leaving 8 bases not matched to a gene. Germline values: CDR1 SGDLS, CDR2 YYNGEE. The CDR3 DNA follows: TGTGCCAGCAGGACGGGAGGAGACTACTCCTACAATGAGCAGTTCTTC. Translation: CASRTGGDYSYNEQFF.

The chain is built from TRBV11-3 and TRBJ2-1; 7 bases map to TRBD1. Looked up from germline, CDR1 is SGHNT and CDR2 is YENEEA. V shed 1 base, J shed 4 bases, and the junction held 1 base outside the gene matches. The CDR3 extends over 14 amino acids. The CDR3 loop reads CASSLATGYNEQFF. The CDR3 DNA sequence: TGTGCCAGCAGCTTAGCGACAGGGTACAATGAGCAGTTCTTC.

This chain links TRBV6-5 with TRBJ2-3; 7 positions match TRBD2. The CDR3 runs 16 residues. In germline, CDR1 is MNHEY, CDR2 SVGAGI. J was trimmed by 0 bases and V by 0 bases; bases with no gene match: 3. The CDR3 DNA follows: TGTGCCAGCAGTTACTCCCTAGCGGTTAGCACAGATACGCAGTATTTT. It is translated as CASSYSLAVSTDTQYF.

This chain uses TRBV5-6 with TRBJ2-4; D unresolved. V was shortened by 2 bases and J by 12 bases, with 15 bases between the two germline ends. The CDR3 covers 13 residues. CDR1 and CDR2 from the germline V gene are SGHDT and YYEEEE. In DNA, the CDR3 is TGTGCCAGCAGCTTATATGCATTGGCACCTCAGTACTTC. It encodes CASSLYALAPQYF.

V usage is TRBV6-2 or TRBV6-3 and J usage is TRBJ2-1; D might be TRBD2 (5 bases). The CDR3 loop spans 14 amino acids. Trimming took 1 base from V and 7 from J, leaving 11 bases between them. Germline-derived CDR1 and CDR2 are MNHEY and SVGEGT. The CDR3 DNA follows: TGTGCCAGCAGTTACTACACAACGGGGAATGAGCAGTTCTTC. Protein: CASSYYTTGNEQFF.

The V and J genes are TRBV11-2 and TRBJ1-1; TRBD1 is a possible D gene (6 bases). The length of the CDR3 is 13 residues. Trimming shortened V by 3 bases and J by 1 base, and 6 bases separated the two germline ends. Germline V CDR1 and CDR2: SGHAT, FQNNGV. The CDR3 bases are TGTGCCAGCAGCTTGACAGGGAACACTGAAGCTTTCTTT. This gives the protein CASSLTGNTEAFF.

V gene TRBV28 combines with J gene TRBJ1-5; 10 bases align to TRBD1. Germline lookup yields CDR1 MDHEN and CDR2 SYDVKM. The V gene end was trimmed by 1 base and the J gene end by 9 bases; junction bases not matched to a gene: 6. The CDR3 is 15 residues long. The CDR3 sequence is CASSLSRDRGSPQHF. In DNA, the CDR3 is TGTGCCAGCAGTTTATCGCGGGACAGGGGCTCGCCCCAGCATTTT.

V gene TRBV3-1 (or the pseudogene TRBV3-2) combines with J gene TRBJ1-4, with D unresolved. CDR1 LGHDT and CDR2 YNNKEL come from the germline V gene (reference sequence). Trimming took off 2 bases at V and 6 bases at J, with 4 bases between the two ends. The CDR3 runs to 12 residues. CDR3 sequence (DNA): TGTGCCAGCAGCCAACGCGATGAAAAACTGTTTTTT. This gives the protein CASSQRDEKLFF.

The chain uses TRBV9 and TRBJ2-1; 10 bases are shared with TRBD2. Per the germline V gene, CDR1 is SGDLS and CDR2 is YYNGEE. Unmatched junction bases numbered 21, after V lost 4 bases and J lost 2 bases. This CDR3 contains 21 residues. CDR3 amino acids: CASSPTAVLAGVKIPYNEQFF. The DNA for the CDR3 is TGTGCCAGCAGCCCAACAGCAGTCCTAGCGGGAGTCAAGATCCCCTACAATGAGCAGTTCTTC.

The CDR3 here is CASRSEVSEQFF. The CDR3 coding sequence is TGTGCAAGTCGCTCGGAGGTTAGTGAGCAGTTCTTC. V is TRBV12-2 and J is TRBJ2-1; the table's D gene call, TRBD2, was not cross checked with the DNA. TRBV12-2 is a pseudogene. This CDR3 comprises 12 residues.

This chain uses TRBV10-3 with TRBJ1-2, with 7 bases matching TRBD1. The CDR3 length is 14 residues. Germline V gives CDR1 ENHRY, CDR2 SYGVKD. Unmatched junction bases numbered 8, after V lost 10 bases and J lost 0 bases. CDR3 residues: CATSDRTANYGYTF. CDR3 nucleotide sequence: TGTGCCACCTCGGACAGGACAGCTAACTATGGCTACACCTTC.

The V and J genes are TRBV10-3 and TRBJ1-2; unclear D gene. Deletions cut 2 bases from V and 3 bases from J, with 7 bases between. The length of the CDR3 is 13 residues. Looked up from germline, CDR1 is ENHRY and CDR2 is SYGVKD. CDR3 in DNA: TGTGCCATCAGTGAGAACACGGACTATGGCTACACCTTC. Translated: CAISENTDYGYTF.

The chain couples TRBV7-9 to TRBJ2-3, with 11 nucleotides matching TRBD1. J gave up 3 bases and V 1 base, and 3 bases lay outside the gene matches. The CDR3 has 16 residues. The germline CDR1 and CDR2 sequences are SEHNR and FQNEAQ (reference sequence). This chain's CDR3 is CASSLGTGGRTDTQYF. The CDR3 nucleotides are TGTGCCAGCAGCTTAGGGACAGGGGGCAGAACAGATACGCAGTATTTT.

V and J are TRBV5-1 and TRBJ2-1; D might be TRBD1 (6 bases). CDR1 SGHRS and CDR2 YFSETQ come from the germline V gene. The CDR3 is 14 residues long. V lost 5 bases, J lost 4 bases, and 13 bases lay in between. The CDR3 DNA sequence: TGCGCCAGCAGGGGGGCTAGCCCATACAATGAGCAGTTCTTC. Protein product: CASRGASPYNEQFF.

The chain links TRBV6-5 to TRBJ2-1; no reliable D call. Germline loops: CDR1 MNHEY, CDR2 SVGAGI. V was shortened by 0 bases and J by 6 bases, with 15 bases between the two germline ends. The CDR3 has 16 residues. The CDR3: CASSYSFLTDRNEQFF. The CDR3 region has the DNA TGTGCCAGCAGTTACTCGTTTTTAACGGATCGCAATGAGCAGTTCTTC.

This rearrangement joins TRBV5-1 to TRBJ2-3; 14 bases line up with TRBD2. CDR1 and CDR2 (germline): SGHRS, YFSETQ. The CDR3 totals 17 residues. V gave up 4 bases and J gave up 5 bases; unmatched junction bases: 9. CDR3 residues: CASSRGTSGSRGDTQYF. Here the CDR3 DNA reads TGCGCCAGCAGCAGGGGGACTAGCGGGAGTAGGGGAGATACGCAGTATTTT.

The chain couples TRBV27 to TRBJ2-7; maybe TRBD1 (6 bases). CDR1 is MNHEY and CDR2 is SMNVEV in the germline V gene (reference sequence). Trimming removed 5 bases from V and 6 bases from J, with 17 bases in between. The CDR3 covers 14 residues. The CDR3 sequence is CASSAQGIQGEQYF. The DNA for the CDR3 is TGTGCCAGCAGTGCACAGGGAATTCAGGGCGAGCAGTACTTC.

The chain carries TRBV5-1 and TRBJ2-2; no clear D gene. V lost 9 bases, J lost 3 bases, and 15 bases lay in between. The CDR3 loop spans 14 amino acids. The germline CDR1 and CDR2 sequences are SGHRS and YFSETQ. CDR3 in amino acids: CATTSEGYTGELFF. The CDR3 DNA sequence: TGCGCCACCACATCGGAAGGTTACACCGGGGAGCTGTTTTTT.

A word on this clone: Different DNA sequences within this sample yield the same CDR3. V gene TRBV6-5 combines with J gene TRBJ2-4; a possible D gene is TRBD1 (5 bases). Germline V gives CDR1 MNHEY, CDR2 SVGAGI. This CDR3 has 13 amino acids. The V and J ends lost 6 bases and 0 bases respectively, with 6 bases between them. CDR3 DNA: TGTGCCAGCAGGGGGCTAGCCAAAAACATTCAGTACTTC. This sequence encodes CASRGLAKNIQYF.

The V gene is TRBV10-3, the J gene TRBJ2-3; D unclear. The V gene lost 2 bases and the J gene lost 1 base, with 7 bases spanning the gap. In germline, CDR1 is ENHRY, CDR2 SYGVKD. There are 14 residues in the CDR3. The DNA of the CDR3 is TGTGCCATCAGTGAGACTACCGGCACAGATACGCAGTATTTT. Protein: CAISETTGTDTQYF.

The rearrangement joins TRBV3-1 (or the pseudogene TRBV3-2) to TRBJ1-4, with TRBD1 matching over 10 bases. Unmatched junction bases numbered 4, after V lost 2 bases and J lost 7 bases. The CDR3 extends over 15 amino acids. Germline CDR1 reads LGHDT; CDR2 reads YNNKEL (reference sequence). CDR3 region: CASSQRDRGGEKLFF. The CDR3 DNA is TGTGCCAGCAGCCAACGGGACAGGGGAGGTGAAAAACTGTTTTTT.

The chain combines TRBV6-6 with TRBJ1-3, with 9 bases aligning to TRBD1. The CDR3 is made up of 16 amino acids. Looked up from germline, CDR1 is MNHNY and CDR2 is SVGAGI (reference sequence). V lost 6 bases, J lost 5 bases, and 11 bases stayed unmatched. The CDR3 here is CASSDFGDRERNTIYF. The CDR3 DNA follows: TGTGCCAGCAGCGATTTCGGGGACAGGGAAAGAAACACCATATATTTT.

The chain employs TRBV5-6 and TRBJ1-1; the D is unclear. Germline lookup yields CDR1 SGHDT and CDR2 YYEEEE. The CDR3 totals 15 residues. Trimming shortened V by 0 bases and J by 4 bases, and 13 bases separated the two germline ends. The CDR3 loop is CASSLGGLGGTEAFF. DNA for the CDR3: TGTGCCAGCAGCTTGGGAGGGTTGGGTGGCACTGAAGCTTTCTTT. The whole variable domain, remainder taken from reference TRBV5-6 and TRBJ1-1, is DAGVTQSPTHLIKTRGQQVTLRCSPKSGHDTVSWYQQALGQGPQFIFQYYEEEERQRGNFPDRFSGHQFPNYSSELNVNALLLGDSALYLCASSLGGLGGTEAFFGQGTRLTVV.